These 24 T cell receptor beta chains originate from one sample sequenced in a study of blood T cell repertoires in COVID-19. TCRdb's copy holds only in-frame clones and misses some; the assay was immunoSEQ multiplex PCR. This sample has over 85,000 clones, with about 85% found just once. Material: peripheral blood. The source of these receptors is a man over 45 with active COVID-19.

The chain uses TRBV5-1 and TRBJ1-2; 9 bases match TRBD1. The CDR3 runs to 15 residues. Germline assignment: CDR1 SGHRS and CDR2 YFSETQ. J was trimmed by 4 bases and V by 2 bases; bases with no gene match: 6. The CDR3 protein is CASSFGDREVYGYTF. The CDR3 bases are TGCGCCAGCAGCTTTGGGGACAGGGAGGTCTATGGCTACACCTTC. The variable domain in full, with the rest retrieved from reference TRBV5-1 and TRBJ1-2, is KAGVTQTPRYLIKTRGQQVTLSCSPISGHRSVSWYQQTPGQGLQFLFEYFSETQRNKGNFPGRFSGRQFSNSRSEMNVSTLELGDSALYLCASSFGDREVYGYTFGSGTRLTVV.

The chain couples TRBV11-2 to TRBJ1-3; D is uncertain. V lost 3 bases and J 0 bases, leaving 12 bases between the germline ends. Germline V gives CDR1 SGHAT, CDR2 FQNNGV. The CDR3 loop spans 16 amino acids. DNA for the CDR3: TGTGCCAGCAGCTTCTTTGCAGGCGCCTCTGGAAACACCATATATTTT. This translates into CASSFFAGASGNTIYF.

This chain uses TRBV19 with TRBJ2-7; TRBD1 aligns across 8 bases. Trimming took 5 bases from V and 3 from J; bases not matched to a gene: 9. The CDR3 runs to 15 residues. Germline CDR1 is LNHDA and CDR2 is SQIVND (reference sequence). CDR3 nucleotides: TGTGCCAGTAGTCCCGGGACAGGCCAGCGCTACGAGCAGTACTTC. Encoded protein: CASSPGTGQRYEQYF. The full variable domain, its missing parts supplied by reference TRBV19 and TRBJ2-7, is DGGITQSPKYLFRKEGQNVTLSCEQNLNHDAMYWYRQDPGQGLRLIYYSQIVNDFQKGDIAEGYSVSREKKESFPLTVTSAQKNPTAFYLCASSPGTGQRYEQYFGPGTRLTVT.

This chain joins TRBV6-5 and TRBJ2-1, with TRBD1 matching over 8 bases. The trim removed 4 bases at V and 3 bases at J, leaving 8 bases unmatched. Germline V lookup: CDR1 MNHEY, CDR2 SVGAGI. This CDR3 spans 16 amino acids. The CDR3 region has the DNA TGTGCCAGCAGTTCTGCCGACAGGGGTTACTACAATGAGCAGTTCTTC. Translation gives CASSSADRGYYNEQFF.

The chain combines TRBV5-6 with TRBJ1-2; possible D gene TRBD1, 5 bases. Germline CDR1 SGHDT, CDR2 YYEEEE. CDR3 size: 14 residues. V was shortened by 5 bases and J by 5 bases, with 16 bases between the two germline ends. The chain's CDR3 is CASSLVGEEYGYTF. CDR3 bases: TGTGCCAGCAGTCTGGTAGGGGAGGAATATGGCTACACCTTC.

In its sample, this clone was seen a few times. The chain carries TRBV11-2 and TRBJ2-3; no firm D call. CDR3 size: 16 residues. Germline-derived CDR1 and CDR2 are SGHAT and FQNNGV. V was clipped by 5 bases and J by 2 bases, with 17 bases between them. CDR3 sequence (DNA): TGTGCCAGCAGCCCTACGCCTATTACCTACACAGATACGCAGTATTTT. Its protein is CASSPTPITYTDTQYF.

The count of this clone is one. The CDR3 sequence is CASSFTGGRGYTF. The CDR3, as DNA: TGTGCCAGCAGCTTTACAGGGGGAAGGGGCTACACCTTC. The chain has TRBV11-3 and TRBJ1-2, with TRBD1 identical over 8 bases. V lost 3 bases and J lost 8; bases outside the gene matches: 5. Looked up from germline, CDR1 is SGHNT and CDR2 is YENEEA. This CDR3 has 13 amino acids.

This clone turned up a few times. The rearrangement links TRBV27 to TRBJ1-1; 10 bases agree with TRBD1. The length of the CDR3 is 15 residues. From germline, CDR1 is MNHEY and CDR2 SMNVEV (reference sequence). The trim removed 4 bases at V and 4 bases at J, leaving 6 bases unmatched. As DNA, the CDR3 is TGTGCCAGCAGTTCACGAGGACAGGGGGGCACTGAAGCTTTCTTT. Translation: CASSSRGQGGTEAFF.

The chain employs TRBV5-1 and TRBJ1-2, with a weak D call TRBD1 (5 bases). This CDR3 is built from 17 residues. Trimming took 0 bases from V and 2 from J, leaving 17 bases between them. Germline loops: CDR1 SGHRS, CDR2 YFSETQ. The CDR3 sequence is CASSLGWERGRNYGYTF. The CDR3 DNA reads as TGCGCCAGCAGCTTGGGGTGGGAAAGGGGTCGCAACTATGGCTACACCTTC.

The sample holds many counts of this clone. The chain uses TRBV6-2 or TRBV6-3 and TRBJ1-5, with no clear D. This CDR3 comprises 12 residues. Trimming removed 4 bases from V and 3 bases from J, with 4 bases in between. Germline V gene data show CDR1 as MNHEY and CDR2 as SVGEGT. CDR3: CASSFNNQPQHF. The DNA for the CDR3 is TGTGCCAGCAGTTTCAACAATCAGCCCCAGCATTTT.

This chain links TRBV2 with TRBJ1-5; TRBD1 might be the D (5 bases). CDR3 length: 15 residues. V was clipped by 0 bases and J by 7 bases, with 13 bases between them. CDR1 is SNHLY and CDR2 is FYNNEI in the germline V gene. CDR3 in amino acids: CASSEARREGQPQHF. The CDR3 region has the DNA TGTGCCAGCAGTGAAGCGCGCAGGGAAGGCCAGCCCCAGCATTTT.

The chain joins TRBV4-2 to TRBJ2-1; 10 nucleotides agree with TRBD2. CDR3 length: 15 residues. Germline V gives CDR1 LGHNA, CDR2 YNFKEQ. With V trimmed by 6 bases and J by 5 bases, 7 bases remained unmatched. CDR3 sequence: CASSRSGGGDNEQFF. The CDR3 DNA follows: TGTGCCAGCAGTAGGAGCGGGGGGGGCGACAATGAGCAGTTCTTC.

The V call is TRBV6-2 or TRBV6-3, the J call TRBJ2-7, with 11 bases aligning to TRBD2. CDR1 MNHEY and CDR2 SVGEGT come from the germline V gene. The CDR3 runs 15 residues. J gave up 3 bases and V 6 bases, and 7 bases lay outside the gene matches. The CDR3, as DNA: TGTGCCAGCAGCGATCTAGCGGGGGGCGGCTACGAGCAGTACTTC. This codes for CASSDLAGGGYEQYF.

This clone was observed a single time. The CDR3 DNA follows: TGCGCCAGCAGCCAAAGCCTTATGAACACTGAAGCTTTCTTT. It specifies CASSQSLMNTEAFF. The chain is built from TRBV5-1 and TRBJ1-1; D is ambiguous. Trimming took off 4 bases at V and 0 bases at J, with 10 bases between the two ends. Looked up from germline, CDR1 is SGHRS and CDR2 is YFSETQ. The CDR3 is 14 residues long.

J is TRBJ2-1 and V is TRBV7-6; 8 bases agree with TRBD2. The CDR3 covers 16 residues. Germline CDR1 SGHVS, CDR2 FNYEAQ. Trimming cost V 3 bases and J 2 bases; bases outside gene matches: 6. The CDR3 sequence: CASSLGSLAAYNEQFF. DNA for the CDR3: TGTGCCAGCAGCTTGGGTTCACTAGCGGCCTACAATGAGCAGTTCTTC. The entire variable domain, with the rest obtained from reference TRBV7-6 and TRBJ2-1, is as follows: GAGVSQSPRYKVTKRGQDVALRCDPISGHVSLYWYRQALGQGPEFLTYFNYEAQQDKSGLPNDRFSAERPEGSISTLTIQRTEQRDSAMYRCASSLGSLAAYNEQFFGPGTRLTVL.

This chain uses TRBV19 with TRBJ2-3; tentatively, D is TRBD1 (6 bases). Trimming removed 6 bases at V and 6 bases at J, with 19 bases between. This CDR3 region has 15 residues. Germline CDR1 LNHDA, CDR2 SQIVND (reference sequence). The CDR3 spells CASRNRDTASDTQYF. The CDR3 DNA reads as TGTGCCAGTAGGAACCGGGACACCGCCAGTGATACGCAGTATTTT.

The chain employs TRBV29-1 and TRBJ2-2, with TRBD2 matching over 15 bases. Germline V lookup: CDR1 SQVTM, CDR2 ANQGSEA. The CDR3 spans 16 residues. J lost 7 bases, V lost 6 bases, and 9 bases had no gene match. The CDR3 here is CSVPGLAGGRNGELFF. The CDR3 nucleotides read TGCAGCGTCCCGGGACTAGCGGGGGGCCGTAACGGGGAGCTGTTTTTT.

V is TRBV2 and J is TRBJ2-2; a possible D gene is TRBD2 (6 bases). This CDR3 spans 14 amino acids. CDR1 is SNHLY, CDR2 FYNNEI, per germline. With 10 bases removed from V and 4 bases from J, the gap between germline ends came to 16 bases. CDR3 sequence: CAKQSSVGTGELFF. CDR3 DNA sequence: TGTGCCAAACAGTCTAGCGTCGGCACCGGGGAGCTGTTTTTT. Based on the CDR3 plus reference TRBV2 and TRBJ2-2, the full variable domain is EPEVTQTPSHQVTQMGQEVILRCVPISNHLYFYWYRQILGQKVEFLVSFYNNEISEKSEIFDDQFSVERPDGSNFTLKIRSTKLEDSAMYFCAKQSSVGTGELFFGEGSRLTVL.

A remark on this clone: One junction end disagrees with the germline gene, perhaps due to a read error. Other nucleotide sequences in the sample specify the same CDR3. This sequence joins TRBV9 and TRBJ2-3; a weak D match, TRBD2 (5 bases). The CDR3 sequence is 17 residues long. In germline, CDR1 is SGDLS, CDR2 YYNGEE. CDR3 residues: CASSVEVMGGPTDTQYF. In DNA form, the CDR3 reads TGTGCCAGCAGTGTAGAAGTAATGGGCGGGCCCACAGATACGCAGTATTTT. Together with reference TRBV9 and TRBJ2-3, the CDR3 gives the full variable domain: DSGVTQTPKHLITATGQRVTLRCSPRSGDLSVYWYQQSLDQGLQFLIQYYNGEERAKGNILERFSAQQFPDLHSELNLSSLELGDSALYFCASSVEVMGGPTDTQYFGPGTRLTVL.

This clone was observed a few times. V usage is TRBV7-9 and J usage is TRBJ2-5; perhaps TRBD2 as D (6 bases). This CDR3 region has 15 residues. Trimming cost V 3 bases and J 3 bases, with 14 bases left between them. The V gene's germline CDR1 is SEHNR and CDR2 FQNEAQ (reference sequence). Here the CDR3 reads CASSLEGLKKETQYF. CDR3 in DNA: TGTGCCAGCAGCTTGGAGGGACTGAAGAAAGAGACCCAGTACTTC.

The chain links TRBV6-6 to TRBJ1-1; TRBD1 matches at 7 bases. Losses at the gene ends were 5 bases for V and 8 bases for J; bases not matched to a gene: 5. CDR1 is MNHNY, CDR2 SVGAGI, per germline (reference sequence). The CDR3 contains 12 residues. The CDR3 DNA reads as TGTGCCAGCAGTCCTTTGACAGGGGAAGCTTTCTTT. Protein: CASSPLTGEAFF.

J is TRBJ1-5 and V is TRBV19; D is perhaps TRBD1 (6 bases). The CDR3 is made up of 13 amino acids. The germline gives CDR1 LNHDA, CDR2 SQIVND (reference sequence). The V and J ends lost 7 bases and 6 bases respectively, with 13 bases between them. DNA for the CDR3: TGTGCCAGTACCGCAGGGGTGGGTCAGCCCCAGCATTTT. Encoded protein: CASTAGVGQPQHF. Full variable domain (remainder filled in from reference TRBV19 and TRBJ1-5): DGGITQSPKYLFRKEGQNVTLSCEQNLNHDAMYWYRQDPGQGLRLIYYSQIVNDFQKGDIAEGYSVSREKKESFPLTVTSAQKNPTAFYLCASTAGVGQPQHFGDGTRLSIL.

The gene calls are TRBV19 and TRBJ1-5, with a tentative D call TRBD1 (6 bases). This CDR3 comprises 19 residues. Germline CDR1 reads LNHDA; CDR2 reads SQIVND (reference sequence). V lost 0 bases and J 2 bases, leaving 20 bases between the germline ends. CDR3 bases: TGTGCCAGTAGTATAGAGGACAGACCGCGGAATTTCGGCAATCAGCCCCAGCATTTT. The encoded protein is CASSIEDRPRNFGNQPQHF.

V and J are TRBV5-1 and TRBJ1-5; D perhaps matches TRBD1 (6 bases). CDR1 and CDR2 from the germline V gene are SGHRS and YFSETQ. CDR3 length equals 15 residues. Trimming removed 0 bases at V and 7 bases at J, with 14 bases between. The CDR3 is CASSLAGPGGQPQHF. In DNA, the CDR3 is TGCGCCAGCAGCTTGGCAGGGCCGGGGGGCCAGCCCCAGCATTTT.